Below, 15 T cell receptor beta chains from the same sample are listed, as sequenced in a study of cytomegalovirus exposure and HLA in healthy donors. The PCR made use of 60 Vbeta and 13 Jbeta primers. Clones were read by immunoSEQ multiplex PCR, and TCRdb kept only the in-frame ones, dropping some. Seen here are under 150,000 clones, 60% to 80% observed once, and the top ten hold around 2.7%. The specimen was PBMCs. The receptors come from a woman aged 55-69 years in good health and CMV-seropositive.

This clone has more than one count but fewer than ten. This chain joins TRBV18 and TRBJ2-6, with D maybe TRBD2 (5 bases). Germline V lookup: CDR1 KGHSH, CDR2 LQKENI. The CDR3 runs to 18 residues. V gave up 0 bases and J gave up 0 bases, with 12 bases separating them. The CDR3 spells CASSPPRNRDSGANVLTF. The CDR3 DNA is TGTGCCAGCTCACCACCAAGGAACCGGGACTCTGGGGCCAACGTCCTGACTTTC.

The gene calls are TRBV5-1 and TRBJ2-1; 8 nucleotides agree with TRBD2. Per the germline V gene, CDR1 is SGHRS and CDR2 is YFSETQ. J lost 5 bases, V lost 6 bases, and 13 bases had no gene match. This CDR3 contains 16 residues. The CDR3 spells CASTLGGGPEHNEQFF. The CDR3 region has the DNA TGCGCCAGCACCCTCGGGGGGGGACCTGAACACAATGAGCAGTTCTTC.

The CDR3 region is CASSLGIGGTDTQYF. CDR3 sequence (DNA): TGTGCCAGCAGCTTGGGGATAGGGGGAACAGATACGCAGTATTTT. The chain recombines TRBV7-9 with TRBJ2-3, with D possibly being TRBD1 (6 bases). CDR3 length equals 15 residues. Per germline, CDR1 SEHNR and CDR2 FQNEAQ (reference sequence). Trimming took off 3 bases at V and 3 bases at J, with 13 bases between the two ends. Together with reference TRBV7-9 and TRBJ2-3, the CDR3 gives the full variable domain: DTGVSQNPRHKITKRGQNVTFRCDPISEHNRLYWYRQTLGQGPEFLTYFQNEAQLEKSRLLSDRFSAERPKGSFSTLEIQRTEQGDSAMYLCASSLGIGGTDTQYFGPGTRLTVL.

V gene TRBV7-9 combines with J gene TRBJ1-2; 7 nucleotides agree with TRBD1. CDR1 and CDR2 from the germline V gene are SEHNR and FQNEAQ (reference sequence). V lost 2 bases, J lost 0 bases, and 6 bases stayed unmatched. The CDR3 extends over 16 amino acids. The CDR3 spells CASSLFQQGANYGYTF. The CDR3 coding sequence is TGTGCCAGCAGCTTATTTCAGCAGGGGGCTAACTATGGCTACACCTTC.

The sample holds a few counts of this clone. This chain links TRBV19 with TRBJ1-4; D unresolved. The CDR3 totals 16 residues. The germline gives CDR1 LNHDA, CDR2 SQIVND (reference sequence). V dropped 3 bases and J dropped 8 bases, with 19 bases sitting between them. The CDR3 region is CASSIDLGRRTEKLFF. The CDR3 DNA reads as TGTGCCAGTAGTATCGACCTGGGGAGGCGAACCGAAAAACTGTTTTTT.

The chain recombines TRBV11-1 with TRBJ1-2, with 7 bases lining up with TRBD1. The CDR3 runs to 14 residues. Germline V CDR1 and CDR2: SGHAT, FQDESV (reference sequence). The junction had 4 bases not matched to a gene; V was cut back by 4 bases and J by 2 bases. This chain's CDR3 is CASSWSDRNYGYTF. The CDR3, as DNA: TGTGCCAGCAGCTGGTCGGACAGGAACTATGGCTACACCTTC.

The CDR3 bases are TGTGCCAGTGGCAGACAGGTCAGGACTGAAGCTTTCTTT. This encodes CASGRQVRTEAFF. This sequence joins TRBV19 and TRBJ1-1; D possibly corresponds to TRBD1 (6 bases). V lost 8 bases to trimming and J lost 5 bases, with 15 bases between them. The CDR3 has 13 amino acids. The germline CDR1 and CDR2 sequences are LNHDA and SQIVND (reference sequence).

The genes are TRBV2 and TRBJ1-5; D unclear. Per germline, CDR1 SNHLY and CDR2 FYNNEI. CDR3 length: 14 amino acids. The V end was cut by 5 bases, the J end by 2 bases, with 10 bases between. The CDR3 loop is CASSLGRGNQPQHF. As DNA, the CDR3 is TGTGCCAGCAGTTTGGGGAGAGGCAATCAGCCCCAGCATTTT.

The chain links TRBV29-1 to TRBJ2-2, with D possibly being TRBD2 (7 bases). The V gene lost 4 bases and the J gene lost 6 bases, with 12 bases spanning the gap. The CDR3 runs to 13 residues. Germline V CDR1 and CDR2: SQVTM, ANQGSEA. The chain's CDR3 is CSVGRGGAGELFF. Written as DNA, the CDR3 is TGCAGCGTTGGTAGGGGGGGTGCCGGGGAGCTGTTTTTT.

This sequence joins TRBV4-1 and TRBJ1-5; TRBD1 aligns across 7 bases. This CDR3 is built from 15 residues. Germline V gene data show CDR1 as MGHRA and CDR2 as YSYEKL. V shed 2 bases and J 2 bases; nucleotides not matched to a gene: 3. DNA for the CDR3: TGCGCCAGCAGCCAACCTGGACAGGGCAATCAGCCCCAGCATTTT. Translated, it gives CASSQPGQGNQPQHF.

V gene TRBV2 combines with J gene TRBJ2-7, with 11 bases fitting TRBD2. CDR1 is SNHLY, CDR2 FYNNEI, per germline. V lost 3 bases, J lost 6 bases, and 4 bases stayed unmatched. CDR3 length: 14 amino acids. This CDR3 reads CASSERLAGTEQYF. DNA for the CDR3: TGTGCCAGCAGTGAGCGACTAGCGGGGACCGAGCAGTACTTC. Using reference TRBV2 and TRBJ2-7 for the parts outside the CDR3, the full variable domain is EPEVTQTPSHQVTQMGQEVILRCVPISNHLYFYWYRQILGQKVEFLVSFYNNEISEKSEIFDDQFSVERPDGSNFTLKIRSTKLEDSAMYFCASSERLAGTEQYFGPGTRLTVT.

This chain uses TRBV27 with TRBJ2-2, with TRBD1 matching over 10 bases. Unmatched junction bases numbered 1, after V lost 3 bases and J lost 0 bases. The length of the CDR3 is 16 residues. CDR1 is MNHEY and CDR2 is SMNVEV in the germline V gene (reference sequence). The CDR3, as DNA: TGTGCCAGCAGTTTCGACAGGGGGCCGAACACCGGGGAGCTGTTTTTT. Protein sequence: CASSFDRGPNTGELFF.

The CDR3 loop is CASSLVTRGAFRNTEAFF. The CDR3 coding sequence is TGCGCCAGCAGCTTGGTTACCCGGGGGGCGTTTAGGAACACTGAAGCTTTCTTT. The rearrangement joins TRBV5-1 to TRBJ1-1; D is perhaps TRBD1 (6 bases). The CDR3 is made up of 18 amino acids. The V end was cut by 0 bases, the J end by 1 base, with 19 bases between. The germline gives CDR1 SGHRS, CDR2 YFSETQ.

The chain has TRBV7-9 and TRBJ1-3; 7 nucleotides match TRBD1. Germline loops: CDR1 SEHNR, CDR2 FQNEAQ (reference sequence). There are 17 residues in the CDR3. Unmatched junction bases numbered 10, after V lost 5 bases and J lost 0 bases. CDR3 sequence: CASSTDRVWGSGNTIYF. In nucleotides, the CDR3 is TGTGCCAGCAGCACAGACAGGGTTTGGGGCTCTGGAAACACCATATATTTT.

J is TRBJ1-2 and V is TRBV5-1; the match to TRBD1 covers 8 bases. Germline values: CDR1 SGHRS, CDR2 YFSETQ. V dropped 3 bases and J dropped 8; count of bases not matched to a gene: 9. CDR3 length: 14 residues. The DNA for the CDR3 is TGCGCCAGCAGCTGGACGACAGGGGAGGAAGGCTACACCTTC. Its translation is CASSWTTGEEGYTF.